These 32 T cell receptor beta chains share one sample of origin, sequenced in a study of a mutant IDH1 vaccine in newly diagnosed glioma. Libraries were prepared by immunoSEQ multiplex PCR; TCRdb keeps only in-frame clonotypes and omits some of them. Here the sample spans tens of thousands of clones, over 70% being singletons. Time point given: week 23, last vaccination. All doses held 300 ug of mutant IDH1 20-mer peptide, with topical imiquimod. These receptors' antigens are unknown. The specimen comprised PBMCs, sampled from a glioma patient whose treatment included an IDH1 peptide vaccine. The receptor source for this set is a man in his forties with glioma.

The chain links TRBV30 to TRBJ1-2, with no clear D. In germline, CDR1 is GTSNPN, CDR2 SVGIG (reference sequence). This CDR3 comprises 13 residues. V lost 0 bases and J lost 2, with 7 bases in between. Here the CDR3 DNA reads TGTGCCTGGAGTGTGGGGTCGAACTATGGCTACACCTTC. Its protein product is CAWSVGSNYGYTF.

This clone was recorded only once. The chain recombines TRBV6-6 with TRBJ1-2; D gene unclear. The CDR3 consists of 13 residues. In germline, CDR1 is MNHNY, CDR2 SVGAGI (reference sequence). V was pared by 6 bases and J by 3 bases, with 11 bases between. The CDR3 protein is CASRVGSDYGYTF. The CDR3 nucleotides read TGTGCCAGCAGGGTGGGGTCTGACTATGGCTACACCTTC.

The gene calls are TRBV6-1 and TRBJ2-7, with TRBD2 as a possible D gene (6 bases). V lost 3 bases to trimming and J lost 5 bases, with 11 bases between them. Germline V lookup: CDR1 MNHNS, CDR2 SASEGT. The CDR3 totals 13 residues. CDR3 loop: CASSERGPNEQYF. Here the CDR3 DNA reads TGTGCCAGCAGTGAGCGGGGTCCGAACGAGCAGTACTTC.

This clone has just one count. This chain connects TRBV20-1 to TRBJ2-3; D uncertain. CDR1 is DFQATT and CDR2 is SNEGSKA in the germline V gene (reference sequence). This CDR3 contains 11 residues. Trimming shortened V by 1 base and J by 6 bases, and 5 bases separated the two germline ends. CDR3 coding DNA: TGCAGTGCTAGAGCGGGCGATACGCAGTATTTT. This encodes CSARAGDTQYF.

This clone was seen more than once but under ten times. The CDR3 bases are TGTGCCAGCAGTTGGGGGACTAGCGTGTTCCTCTCCTACAATGAGCAGTTCTTC. This sequence encodes CASSWGTSVFLSYNEQFF. The chain uses TRBV13 and TRBJ2-1; 10 nucleotides match TRBD2. V was pared by 6 bases and J by 0 bases, with 11 bases of the junction left unmatched. The CDR3 loop spans 18 amino acids. Germline V lookup: CDR1 PRHDT, CDR2 FYEKMQ (reference sequence). Full variable domain (rest looked up from reference TRBV13 and TRBJ2-1): AAGVIQSPRHLIKEKRETATLKCYPIPRHDTVYWYQQGPGQDPQFLISFYEKMQSDKGSIPDRFSAQQFSDYHSELNMSSLELGDSALYFCASSWGTSVFLSYNEQFFGPGTRLTVL.

The chain uses TRBV29-1 and TRBJ2-3; 7 nucleotides line up with TRBD2. CDR1 SQVTM and CDR2 ANQGSEA come from the germline V gene. V gave up 0 bases and J gave up 2 bases; unmatched junction bases: 8. The CDR3 contains 16 residues. This CDR3 reads CSVEDGQAGITDTQYF. The CDR3 DNA sequence: TGCAGCGTTGAAGATGGTCAAGCGGGGATCACAGATACGCAGTATTTT.

This rearrangement joins TRBV5-6 to TRBJ1-2; TRBD1 might be the D (5 bases). Per germline, CDR1 SGHDT and CDR2 YYEEEE. Trimming removed 5 bases at V and 8 bases at J, with 16 bases between. The CDR3 totals 13 residues. In DNA form, the CDR3 reads TGTGCCAGCAGACCTCAGGGAATTGGAGGCTACACCTTC. Encoded protein: CASRPQGIGGYTF.

In its sample, this clone was seen a few times. The gene calls are TRBV30 and TRBJ2-1; 8 bases agree with TRBD2. The trim removed 0 bases at V and 10 bases at J, leaving 2 bases unmatched. This CDR3 contains 12 residues. Looked up from germline, CDR1 is GTSNPN and CDR2 is SVGIG (reference sequence). The CDR3: CAWSVERGEQFF. The CDR3 DNA follows: TGTGCCTGGAGTGTAGAGCGGGGGGAGCAGTTCTTC.

This chain connects TRBV19 to TRBJ1-1; unclear D gene. Germline V gives CDR1 LNHDA, CDR2 SQIVND (reference sequence). Trimming cost V 6 bases and J 5 bases, with 10 bases left between them. The CDR3 spans 12 residues. CDR3 region: CASRTIWTEAFF. In DNA, the CDR3 is TGTGCCAGTAGGACCATATGGACTGAAGCTTTCTTT. Filled out from reference TRBV19 and TRBJ1-1, the complete variable domain reads DGGITQSPKYLFRKEGQNVTLSCEQNLNHDAMYWYRQDPGQGLRLIYYSQIVNDFQKGDIAEGYSVSREKKESFPLTVTSAQKNPTAFYLCASRTIWTEAFFGQGTRLTVV.

In DNA, the CDR3 is TGTGCCAGCAGTTATACAGAGGAGGGAAACACCATATATTTT. This translates into CASSYTEEGNTIYF. The chain joins TRBV2 to TRBJ1-3, with D hard to call. The CDR3 has 14 residues. Germline CDR1 SNHLY, CDR2 FYNNEI. The ends were cut back, 5 bases at V and 4 bases at J, with 12 bases in the middle.

V gene TRBV6-1 combines with J gene TRBJ1-4; 7 nucleotides agree with TRBD1. CDR1 and CDR2 (germline): MNHNS, SASEGT. This CDR3 region has 15 residues. Losses at the gene ends were 5 bases for V and 3 bases for J; bases not matched to a gene: 6. The CDR3 DNA is TGTGCCAGCAGTCCCAGGGGGTCAGCTAATGAAAAACTGTTTTTT. It yields the protein CASSPRGSANEKLFF.

The chain combines TRBV5-1 with TRBJ2-6; D is ambiguous. Trimming left V 3 bases short and J 4 bases short, with 8 bases between. This CDR3 is built from 14 residues. Germline lookup yields CDR1 SGHRS and CDR2 YFSETQ. CDR3 region: CASSSDIGANVLTF. DNA for the CDR3: TGCGCCAGCAGCTCCGATATCGGGGCCAACGTCCTGACTTTC.

This clone was seen only once. The V gene is TRBV12-5, the J gene TRBJ2-1; D unresolved. Trimming removed 9 bases from V and 0 bases from J, with 18 bases in between. The CDR3 contains 16 residues. Per the germline V gene, CDR1 is LGHNT and CDR2 is FRNRAP. The CDR3 region is CARVDARWSSYNEQFF. The CDR3 bases are TGTGCTAGAGTAGATGCGAGGTGGAGCTCCTACAATGAGCAGTTCTTC. The whole variable domain, remainder taken from reference TRBV12-5 and TRBJ2-1, is DARVTQTPRHKVTEMGQEVTMRCQPILGHNTVFWYRQTMMQGLELLAYFRNRAPLDDSGMPKDRFSAEMPDATLATLKIQPSEPRDSAVYFCARVDARWSSYNEQFFGPGTRLTVL.

The CDR3 protein is CASRQGRYEQYF. In DNA, the CDR3 is TGTGCCAGCCGACAGGGGCGCTACGAGCAGTACTTC. This chain joins TRBV27 and TRBJ2-7; 8 bases align to TRBD1. The germline V gene has CDR1 MNHEY and CDR2 SMNVEV (reference sequence). The CDR3 contains 12 residues. The V segment lost 8 bases and the J segment 3 bases; nucleotides outside the gene matches: 3.

The rearrangement joins TRBV6-5 to TRBJ1-4; tentatively, D is TRBD1 (5 bases). The ends were cut back, 4 bases at V and 5 bases at J, with 11 bases in the middle. The germline gives CDR1 MNHEY, CDR2 SVGAGI. The CDR3 sequence is 14 residues long. The CDR3 loop reads CASSFRGLNEKLFF. For the CDR3, the DNA is TGTGCCAGCAGTTTTCGGGGGTTGAATGAAAAACTGTTTTTT.

This chain uses TRBV5-1 with TRBJ2-5, with D perhaps TRBD1 (6 bases). Germline CDR1 SGHRS, CDR2 YFSETQ. The CDR3 contains 15 residues. Trimming took off 3 bases at V and 0 bases at J, with 12 bases between the two ends. In DNA form, the CDR3 reads TGCGCCAGCAGCTATACTACAGGGAACCAAGAGACCCAGTACTTC. Its protein is CASSYTTGNQETQYF.

DNA for the CDR3: TGCGCCAGCAGCCAAGAAGGACTAGCGGGTAATGAGCAGTTCTTC. As protein: CASSQEGLAGNEQFF. The chain recombines TRBV4-1 with TRBJ2-1, with TRBD2 matching 11 bases. The germline CDR1 and CDR2 sequences are MGHRA and YSYEKL. This CDR3 contains 15 residues. V shed 0 bases, J shed 7 bases, and the junction held 2 bases outside the gene matches.

The chain employs TRBV6-5 and TRBJ2-7; perhaps D is TRBD1 or TRBD2 (5 bases each). CDR3 length equals 15 residues. V lost 2 bases and J 3 bases, leaving 14 bases between the germline ends. Per germline, CDR1 MNHEY and CDR2 SVGAGI. The DNA of the CDR3 is TGTGCCAGCAGTTACGGTTGGGGACCTGGCTACGAGCAGTACTTC. Its protein is CASSYGWGPGYEQYF.

The chain is built from TRBV19 and TRBJ1-1; a possible D gene is TRBD1 (5 bases). Looked up from germline, CDR1 is LNHDA and CDR2 is SQIVND (reference sequence). The V and J ends lost 4 bases and 0 bases respectively, with 9 bases between them. The CDR3 runs to 14 residues. Written as DNA, the CDR3 is TGTGCCAGTAGTACGGGACTGATGAACACTGAAGCTTTCTTT. Protein sequence: CASSTGLMNTEAFF.

The genes are TRBV6-1 and TRBJ1-3; no definite D call. CDR3 length equals 15 residues. Germline V CDR1 and CDR2: MNHNS, SASEGT. V gave up 2 bases and J gave up 0 bases, with 8 bases separating them. This CDR3 reads CASSELWSSGNTIYF. The CDR3 coding sequence is TGTGCCAGCAGTGAACTGTGGTCCTCTGGAAACACCATATATTTT.

The rearrangement uses TRBV27 and TRBJ2-7; D unclear. Trimming cost V 8 bases and J 2 bases, with 10 bases left between them. The CDR3 spans 12 residues. Germline V gives CDR1 MNHEY, CDR2 SMNVEV (reference sequence). In nucleotides, the CDR3 is TGTGCCAGCCACCAGGATCCCTACGAGCAGTACTTC. It codes for CASHQDPYEQYF.

This chain links TRBV7-3 with TRBJ2-7; D call uncertain. Germline CDR1 reads SGHTA; CDR2 reads FQGTGA. Trimming pared 3 bases from V and 7 bases from J, leaving 16 bases between. CDR3 size: 14 residues. CDR3 sequence reads: CASSFNTRSGEQYF. The CDR3 coding sequence is TGTGCCAGCAGCTTTAATACGCGGTCCGGAGAGCAGTACTTC.

This sequence joins TRBV30 and TRBJ1-2; D ambiguous. Trimming left V 0 bases short and J 5 bases short, with 13 bases between. This CDR3 has 14 residues. Germline CDR1 is GTSNPN and CDR2 is SVGIG (reference sequence). This CDR3 reads CAWSVRLVFYGYTF. The CDR3 DNA sequence: TGTGCCTGGAGTGTACGGCTGGTTTTTTATGGCTACACCTTC.

The V and J genes are TRBV5-1 and TRBJ2-1; D possibly corresponds to TRBD2 (6 bases). The CDR3 contains 14 residues. In germline, CDR1 is SGHRS, CDR2 YFSETQ. V was shortened by 7 bases and J by 4 bases, with 15 bases between the two germline ends. The CDR3 DNA reads as TGCGCCAGCGAGGCGGACGGGGGTTACAATGAGCAGTTCTTC. Encoded protein: CASEADGGYNEQFF.

This chain uses TRBV7-8 with TRBJ1-1; D perhaps matches TRBD1 (5 bases). The CDR3 has 12 amino acids. Germline loops: CDR1 SGHVS, CDR2 FQNEAQ. The V end was cut by 3 bases, the J end by 6 bases, with 8 bases between. CDR3 sequence (DNA): TGTGCCAGCAGCTTCAGGGTTGCTGAAGCTTTCTTT. It translates to CASSFRVAEAFF.

This chain links TRBV5-4 with TRBJ2-7; the match to TRBD1 covers 7 bases. The CDR3 has 14 amino acids. Germline values: CDR1 SGHNT, CDR2 YYREEE (reference sequence). V lost 4 bases to trimming and J lost 5 bases; unmatched junction nucleotides: 9. The CDR3 reads CASSVDRVVHEQYF. The CDR3 DNA is TGTGCCAGCAGCGTAGACAGGGTTGTCCACGAGCAGTACTTC.

The chain is built from TRBV25-1 and TRBJ2-7; TRBD2 aligns across 7 bases. V was clipped by 6 bases and J by 5 bases; unmatched bases: 4. Germline-derived CDR1 and CDR2 are MGHDK and SYGVNS. This CDR3 has 12 residues. The CDR3 region is CASSRGVDEQYF. As DNA, the CDR3 is TGTGCCAGCAGCCGGGGGGTGGACGAGCAGTACTTC.

The CDR3 DNA is TGTGCCATCAGTGAGAGGGGGGGCCAGAACTATGGCTACACCTTC. Translated: CAISERGGQNYGYTF. This chain joins TRBV10-3 and TRBJ1-2; D perhaps matches TRBD1 (6 bases). V lost 2 bases, J lost 2 bases, and 12 bases lay in between. From germline, CDR1 is ENHRY and CDR2 SYGVKD. This CDR3 comprises 15 residues.

This clone was counted once. The chain links TRBV5-1 to TRBJ1-6; 7 bases match TRBD1. V was pared by 4 bases and J by 9 bases, with 19 bases of the junction left unmatched. This CDR3 contains 18 residues. Germline CDR1 is SGHRS and CDR2 is YFSETQ. In DNA form, the CDR3 reads TGCGCCAGCAGCCACCGGGACAGCCTTACCCTTCGTAGTTCACCCCTCCACTTT. As protein: CASSHRDSLTLRSSPLHF. The full variable domain, its missing parts supplied by reference TRBV5-1 and TRBJ1-6, is KAGVTQTPRYLIKTRGQQVTLSCSPISGHRSVSWYQQTPGQGLQFLFEYFSETQRNKGNFPGRFSGRQFSNSRSEMNVSTLELGDSALYLCASSHRDSLTLRSSPLHFGNGTRLTVT.

The CDR3 nucleotides are TGCAGCGCCAACCATGGCTACACCTTC. It yields the protein CSANHGYTF. J is TRBJ1-2 and V is TRBV29-1; no definite D call. Deletions cut 7 bases from V and 6 bases from J, with 6 bases between. The germline CDR1 and CDR2 sequences are SQVTM and ANQGSEA. The CDR3 is 9 amino acids. Full variable domain (remainder filled in from reference TRBV29-1 and TRBJ1-2): SAVISQKPSRDICQRGTSLTIQCQVDSQVTMMFWYRQQPGQSLTLIATANQGSEATYESGFVIDKFPISRPNLTFSTLTVSNMSPEDSSIYLCSANHGYTFGSGTRLTVV.

DNA of the CDR3: TGTGCCAGCAGTGGGGCCCCTCGGACAGGGAGGTACTTC. It translates to CASSGAPRTGRYF. The chain carries TRBV2 and TRBJ2-7, with 8 bases fitting TRBD1. This CDR3 comprises 13 residues. Germline V CDR1 and CDR2: SNHLY, FYNNEI. J lost 12 bases, V lost 4 bases, and 11 bases had no gene match.

This sequence joins TRBV6-8 and TRBJ2-7; unclear D gene. The CDR3 is made up of 17 amino acids. Germline values: CDR1 MNHGY, CDR2 SAAAGT. V lost 0 bases and J 0 bases, leaving 15 bases between the germline ends. The CDR3 DNA sequence: TGTGCCAGCAGTTACTCCAACCGCGGTGAGAGCTCCTACGAGCAGTACTTC. Protein sequence: CASSYSNRGESSYEQYF.